These T cell receptor beta chains were read from a single sample in a study of somatic mutations in cytotoxic T cells in rheumatoid arthritis. Repertoires were generated with immunoSEQ multiplex PCR, while TCRdb's copy carries only in-frame clones and drops some. The sample shows 25,000 to 30,000 clones, around 86% of them seen only once. Material: CD8+ T cells sorted from blood. The receptors were gathered from an adult with rheumatoid arthritis. CDR3s include the opening cysteine and the closing phenylalanine or tryptophan. The order of the fields is V gene, D gene, clone size, J gene, CDR3 DNA, CDR3 protein. A D gene is named only where the DNA matches it firmly. Not every row has a clone size; where given, it reads once, few, many or a size class.

v_call: TRBV28
d_call: .
clone_size: .
j_call: TRBJ1-2
cdr3_nt: TGTGCCAGCAGTTCCCAGGGTGACCTAAACTATGGCTACACCTTC
cdr3_aa: CASSSQGDLNYGYTF

v_call: TRBV7-6
d_call: .
clone_size: .
j_call: TRBJ1-4
cdr3_nt: TGTGCCAGCAGCTCGGGGAGTTTAACTAATGAAAAACTGTTTTTT
cdr3_aa: CASSSGSLTNEKLFF

v_call: TRBV7-9
d_call: .
clone_size: .
j_call: TRBJ2-1
cdr3_nt: TGTGCCAGCAGCTGGGACGGGGGAAGCTCCTACAATGAGCAGTTCTTC
cdr3_aa: CASSWDGGSSYNEQFF

v_call: TRBV6-5
d_call: TRBD1
clone_size: .
j_call: TRBJ2-7
cdr3_nt: TGTGCCAGCAGCCCGGACAGGGGATGGAGCGAGCAGTACTTC
cdr3_aa: CASSPDRGWSEQYF

v_call: TRBV11-2
d_call: .
clone_size: .
j_call: TRBJ2-3
cdr3_nt: TGTGCCAGCAGCTTAGTGGTGGGGGGCACAGATACGCAGTATTTT
cdr3_aa: CASSLVVGGTDTQYF

v_call: TRBV29-1
d_call: .
clone_size: .
j_call: TRBJ1-3
cdr3_nt: TGCAGCGTTACTACAGCCCCTGGAAACACCATATATTTT
cdr3_aa: CSVTTAPGNTIYF

v_call: TRBV19
d_call: .
clone_size: .
j_call: TRBJ1-5
cdr3_nt: TGTGCCAGTAGTATAGGTACAATAAGGCAGCCCCAGCATTTT
cdr3_aa: CASSIGTIRQPQHF

v_call: TRBV7-9
d_call: .
clone_size: once
j_call: TRBJ1-1
cdr3_nt: TGTGCCAGCAGCTTAGGCTGGAACACTGAAGCTTTCTTT
cdr3_aa: CASSLGWNTEAFF

v_call: TRBV7-3
d_call: .
clone_size: .
j_call: TRBJ1-4
cdr3_nt: TGTGCCAGCAGCCACAAGGCGGGCTCTAAAAAACTGTTTTTT
cdr3_aa: CASSHKAGSKKLFF

v_call: TRBV10-3
d_call: .
clone_size: .
j_call: TRBJ1-2
cdr3_nt: TGTGCCATCCGGACCCCGGGAGTAGACGGCTACACCTTC
cdr3_aa: CAIRTPGVDGYTF